This is a list of T cell receptor beta chains from one sample in a study of identical twins. From the 5' RACE reads, TCRdb called clonotypes with MiXCR, one entry per CDR3 protein. The sample holds approximately 590,000 distinct CDR3 sequences; 7.5% to 10% are singletons and the top ten take roughly 3%. This sample also belongs to another study, concerning yellow fever vaccine responses in identical twins.

The sequenced sample was PBMCs. These receptor sequences come from a woman aged 18-30 years in good health. Each CDR3 is given with its conserved first and last residue. The D gene is left open where the match is weak. Only part of the rows carry a size: once, few, many, or a class if the clone is expanded.

d_gene: TRBD2; j_gene: TRBJ2-1; abundance: few; v_gene: TRBV28; CDR3aa: CASSSMTSGRYNEQFF; CDR3nt: TGTGCCAGCAGTTCCATGACTAGCGGGAGGTACAATGAGCAGTTCTTC
d_gene: TRBD1; j_gene: TRBJ1-4; abundance: few; v_gene: TRBV7-9; CDR3aa: CASSFGTGTEKLFF; CDR3nt: TGTGCCAGCAGCTTCGGGACAGGGACTGAAAAACTGTTTTTT
d_gene: TRBD1; j_gene: TRBJ2-3; abundance: many; v_gene: TRBV29-1; CDR3aa: CSVDGTVDSPTDTQYF; CDR3nt: TGCAGCGTTGATGGGACAGTAGACTCCCCCACAGATACGCAGTATTTT
d_gene: NA; j_gene: TRBJ2-3; abundance: NA; v_gene: TRBV9; CDR3aa: CASSVVRGGNTDTQYF; CDR3nt: TGTGCCAGCAGCGTAGTGCGTGGGGGAAACACAGATACGCAGTATTTT
d_gene: NA; j_gene: TRBJ2-1; abundance: many; v_gene: TRBV24-1; CDR3aa: CATSDPGGVSYNEQFF; CDR3nt: TGTGCCACCAGTGACCCTGGAGGGGTCTCCTACAATGAGCAGTTCTTC
d_gene: NA; j_gene: TRBJ2-2; abundance: many; v_gene: TRBV12-3/TRBV12-4; CDR3aa: CAGTGTGRTGELFF; CDR3nt: TGTGCCGGCACCGGGACTGGAAGAACCGGGGAGCTGTTTTTT
d_gene: NA; j_gene: TRBJ2-7; abundance: few; v_gene: TRBV6-1; CDR3aa: CASTSLGESYEQYF; CDR3nt: TGTGCCAGCACCTCTTTGGGGGAATCTTACGAGCAGTACTTC
d_gene: NA; j_gene: TRBJ1-1; abundance: many; v_gene: TRBV7-6; CDR3aa: CASSLGQWNTEAFF; CDR3nt: TGTGCCAGCAGCTTAGGACAGTGGAACACTGAAGCTTTCTTT
d_gene: TRBD2; j_gene: TRBJ2-4; abundance: few; v_gene: TRBV11-2; CDR3aa: CASSAGGGPKNIQYF; CDR3nt: TGTGCCAGCAGCGCCGGCGGGGGGCCCAAAAACATTCAGTACTTC
d_gene: TRBD2; j_gene: TRBJ2-1; abundance: few; v_gene: TRBV4-1; CDR3aa: CASSLVAGMVSYNEQFF; CDR3nt: TGCGCCAGCAGCCTCGTAGCGGGGATGGTTTCCTACAATGAGCAGTTCTTC
d_gene: NA; j_gene: TRBJ1-2; abundance: many; v_gene: TRBV7-2; CDR3aa: CASSHDSSSNYGYTF; CDR3nt: TGTGCCAGCAGTCATGACAGCTCCTCTAACTATGGCTACACCTTC
d_gene: NA; j_gene: TRBJ2-4; abundance: NA; v_gene: TRBV7-3; CDR3aa: CASSLRDTPNLAKNIQYF; CDR3nt: TGTGCCAGCAGCTTAAGGGACACCCCAAACTTAGCCAAAAACATTCAGTACTTC
d_gene: NA; j_gene: TRBJ2-1; abundance: NA; v_gene: TRBV12-3/TRBV12-4; CDR3aa: CASKLRPGGNEQFF; CDR3nt: TGTGCCAGCAAACTTAGACCCGGGGGCAATGAGCAGTTCTTC
d_gene: NA; j_gene: TRBJ1-5; abundance: many; v_gene: TRBV7-2; CDR3aa: CASSLPNQPQHF; CDR3nt: TGTGCCAGCAGCTTACCTAATCAGCCCCAGCATTTT
d_gene: NA; j_gene: TRBJ2-5; abundance: few; v_gene: TRBV30; CDR3aa: CAWSEGRRKETQYF; CDR3nt: TGTGCCTGGAGTGAGGGACGGAGAAAAGAGACCCAGTACTTC
d_gene: TRBD1; j_gene: TRBJ1-5; abundance: NA; v_gene: TRBV28; CDR3aa: CASRDNRGSNQPQHF; CDR3nt: TGTGCCAGCAGAGACAACAGGGGTAGCAATCAGCCCCAGCATTTT
d_gene: TRBD1; j_gene: TRBJ2-7; abundance: many; v_gene: TRBV29-1; CDR3aa: CSVVGRQGNGEQYF; CDR3nt: TGCAGCGTTGTGGGGAGACAGGGGAATGGCGAGCAGTACTTC
d_gene: NA; j_gene: TRBJ2-7; abundance: many; v_gene: TRBV7-2; CDR3aa: CASSGRQDPLYEQYF; CDR3nt: TGTGCCAGCAGCGGAAGACAGGACCCCTTGTACGAGCAGTACTTC
d_gene: TRBD1; j_gene: TRBJ2-7; abundance: few; v_gene: TRBV7-6; CDR3aa: CASSLVTGDYEQYF; CDR3nt: TGTGCCAGCAGCTTAGTGACAGGGGATTACGAGCAGTACTTC
d_gene: TRBD1; j_gene: TRBJ2-3; abundance: NA; v_gene: TRBV10-3; CDR3aa: CAAGTGDDTQYF; CDR3nt: TGTGCCGCCGGGACAGGAGACGATACGCAGTATTTT
d_gene: NA; j_gene: TRBJ2-7; abundance: NA; v_gene: TRBV7-6; CDR3aa: CASSLPTGDEQYF; CDR3nt: TGTGCCAGCAGCTTACCGACAGGAGACGAGCAGTACTTC
d_gene: NA; j_gene: TRBJ1-5; abundance: many; v_gene: TRBV24-1; CDR3aa: CATSAGELGNQPQHF; CDR3nt: TGTGCCACTTCAGCGGGGGAGCTCGGCAATCAGCCCCAGCATTTT
d_gene: TRBD1; j_gene: TRBJ1-4; abundance: many; v_gene: TRBV28; CDR3aa: CASSSYRGATNEKLFF; CDR3nt: TGTGCCAGCAGTTCCTACAGGGGTGCAACTAATGAAAAACTGTTTTTT
d_gene: TRBD1; j_gene: TRBJ2-7; abundance: many; v_gene: TRBV12-3/TRBV12-4; CDR3aa: CASRIGTGTYEQYF; CDR3nt: TGTGCCAGCAGGATCGGGACAGGGACCTACGAGCAGTACTTC
d_gene: NA; j_gene: TRBJ2-1; abundance: NA; v_gene: TRBV27; CDR3aa: CASSLSIRGNEQFF; CDR3nt: TGTGCCAGCAGTTTATCGATAAGGGGAAATGAGCAGTTCTTC
d_gene: NA; j_gene: TRBJ2-7; abundance: few; v_gene: TRBV5-1; CDR3aa: CASSSEYREGEEQYF; CDR3nt: TGCGCCAGCAGCTCAGAGTACAGGGAGGGGGAAGAGCAGTACTTC
d_gene: TRBD2; j_gene: TRBJ2-3; abundance: NA; v_gene: TRBV27; CDR3aa: CASSLLGLAGGSDTQYF; CDR3nt: TGTGCCAGCAGTTTATTGGGACTAGCGGGAGGCTCAGATACGCAGTATTTT
d_gene: NA; j_gene: TRBJ2-7; abundance: NA; v_gene: TRBV30; CDR3aa: CAWSVTLYEQYF; CDR3nt: TGTGCCTGGAGTGTTACCCTTTACGAGCAGTACTTC
d_gene: TRBD2; j_gene: TRBJ2-1; abundance: many; v_gene: TRBV11-3; CDR3aa: CASSDGTTTYNEQFF; CDR3nt: TGTGCCAGCAGCGACGGGACTACGACCTACAATGAGCAGTTCTTC
d_gene: TRBD2; j_gene: TRBJ2-1; abundance: few; v_gene: TRBV7-7; CDR3aa: CASSPTSGGVGEQFF; CDR3nt: TGTGCTAGCAGCCCAACTAGCGGGGGAGTCGGTGAGCAGTTCTTC
d_gene: NA; j_gene: TRBJ2-1; abundance: few; v_gene: TRBV4-1; CDR3aa: CASSQTGRDAPHNEQFF; CDR3nt: TGCGCCAGCAGCCAGACGGGCCGGGACGCCCCCCACAATGAGCAGTTCTTC
d_gene: TRBD2; j_gene: TRBJ2-3; abundance: many; v_gene: TRBV6-1; CDR3aa: CASSEGLAGSDTQYF; CDR3nt: TGTGCCAGCAGTGAGGGGCTAGCGGGTTCAGATACGCAGTATTTT
d_gene: TRBD2; j_gene: TRBJ2-3; abundance: NA; v_gene: TRBV12-3/TRBV12-4; CDR3aa: CASSQGLAGQDTQYF; CDR3nt: TGTGCCAGCAGTCAGGGACTAGCGGGGCAAGATACGCAGTATTTT
d_gene: NA; j_gene: TRBJ2-7; abundance: NA; v_gene: TRBV2; CDR3aa: CASSDLSRGVYEQYF; CDR3nt: TGTGCCAGCAGTGATCTCTCCCGGGGAGTTTACGAGCAGTACTTC
d_gene: TRBD1; j_gene: TRBJ2-3; abundance: NA; v_gene: TRBV18; CDR3aa: CASSLRLGQGARITHTDTQYF; CDR3nt: TGTGCCAGCTCACTTCGATTGGGACAGGGGGCGCGAATCACACACACAGATACGCAGTATTTT
d_gene: NA; j_gene: TRBJ2-4; abundance: few; v_gene: TRBV19; CDR3aa: CATWDGTYKNIQYF; CDR3nt: TGTGCCACCTGGGACGGGACTTACAAAAACATTCAGTACTTC
d_gene: NA; j_gene: TRBJ2-1; abundance: NA; v_gene: TRBV27; CDR3aa: CASSLWVGGNEQFF; CDR3nt: TGTGCCAGCAGTTTATGGGTAGGGGGCAATGAGCAGTTCTTC
d_gene: NA; j_gene: TRBJ2-3; abundance: few; v_gene: TRBV5-1; CDR3aa: CASSAMGGGFADTQYF; CDR3nt: TGCGCCAGCAGCGCGATGGGGGGAGGATTCGCAGATACGCAGTATTTT
d_gene: NA; j_gene: TRBJ2-3; abundance: NA; v_gene: TRBV7-8; CDR3aa: CASSLARDITDTQYF; CDR3nt: TGTGCCAGCAGCTTAGCTCGGGACATCACAGATACGCAGTATTTT
d_gene: NA; j_gene: TRBJ2-7; abundance: NA; v_gene: TRBV6-1; CDR3aa: CASGFATSIYEQYF; CDR3nt: TGTGCCAGCGGCTTCGCGACTAGTATCTACGAGCAGTACTTC
d_gene: TRBD2; j_gene: TRBJ2-1; abundance: NA; v_gene: TRBV29-1; CDR3aa: CSVESGRLAGMDEQFF; CDR3nt: TGCAGCGTTGAAAGCGGGAGACTAGCGGGAATGGATGAGCAGTTCTTC
d_gene: NA; j_gene: TRBJ2-1; abundance: many; v_gene: TRBV12-3/TRBV12-4; CDR3aa: CASAPWTNEQFF; CDR3nt: TGTGCCAGCGCTCCTTGGACCAATGAGCAGTTCTTC
d_gene: TRBD2; j_gene: TRBJ2-3; abundance: few; v_gene: TRBV10-3; CDR3aa: CAISESIASGRFTDTQYF; CDR3nt: TGTGCCATCAGTGAGTCGATTGCTAGCGGGAGATTCACAGATACGCAGTATTTT
d_gene: NA; j_gene: TRBJ2-7; abundance: many; v_gene: TRBV29-1; CDR3aa: CSVEVGEQYF; CDR3nt: TGCAGCGTTGAAGTGGGCGAGCAGTACTTC
d_gene: TRBD1; j_gene: TRBJ2-4; abundance: few; v_gene: TRBV27; CDR3aa: CASSLSPWRQGLNIQYF; CDR3nt: TGTGCCAGCAGTTTATCTCCATGGAGACAGGGGTTAAACATTCAGTACTTC
d_gene: NA; j_gene: TRBJ2-7; abundance: many; v_gene: TRBV7-9; CDR3aa: CASSYKTGTSYEQYF; CDR3nt: TGTGCCAGCAGCTACAAAACCGGGACTTCCTACGAGCAGTACTTC
d_gene: TRBD1; j_gene: TRBJ2-7; abundance: NA; v_gene: TRBV7-9; CDR3aa: CASSLVGQGLGEQYF; CDR3nt: TGTGCCAGCAGCTTAGTCGGACAGGGTCTGGGAGAGCAGTACTTC
d_gene: TRBD1; j_gene: TRBJ2-7; abundance: many; v_gene: TRBV25-1; CDR3aa: CASTGGLSYEQYF; CDR3nt: TGTGCCAGTACAGGGGGCCTCTCCTACGAGCAGTACTTC
d_gene: TRBD2; j_gene: TRBJ2-7; abundance: many; v_gene: TRBV27; CDR3aa: CATLALAGNLGHYEQYF; CDR3nt: TGTGCCACCCTAGCGCTAGCGGGAAATTTGGGCCACTACGAGCAGTACTTC
d_gene: TRBD1; j_gene: TRBJ1-5; abundance: NA; v_gene: TRBV6-1; CDR3aa: CASRQQGNQPQHF; CDR3nt: TGTGCCAGCAGGCAACAGGGGAATCAGCCCCAGCATTTT
d_gene: NA; j_gene: TRBJ2-3; abundance: many; v_gene: TRBV4-1; CDR3aa: CASSQAGQLISTQYF; CDR3nt: TGCGCCAGCAGCCAGGCGGGACAGCTGATTAGTACGCAGTATTTT
d_gene: NA; j_gene: TRBJ2-7; abundance: many; v_gene: TRBV7-8; CDR3aa: CASSDLPRTDPYEQYF; CDR3nt: TGTGCCAGCAGCGACCTTCCAAGGACTGACCCCTACGAGCAGTACTTC
d_gene: TRBD1; j_gene: TRBJ2-7; abundance: NA; v_gene: TRBV15; CDR3aa: CATSREKGQGSEQYF; CDR3nt: TGTGCCACCAGCAGAGAAAAGGGACAGGGGAGCGAGCAGTACTTC
d_gene: NA; j_gene: TRBJ1-1; abundance: NA; v_gene: TRBV7-9; CDR3aa: CASSPLGRFEAFF; CDR3nt: TGTGCCAGCAGCCCCCTTGGACGGTTTGAAGCTTTCTTT
d_gene: TRBD1; j_gene: TRBJ2-7; abundance: few; v_gene: TRBV6-5; CDR3aa: CASSSSGQGAGEQYF; CDR3nt: TGTGCCAGCAGCTCCTCTGGACAGGGGGCGGGCGAGCAGTACTTC
d_gene: NA; j_gene: TRBJ2-2; abundance: few; v_gene: TRBV19; CDR3aa: CASSMWGANTGELFF; CDR3nt: TGTGCCAGTAGTATGTGGGGGGCGAACACCGGGGAGCTGTTTTTT
d_gene: TRBD1; j_gene: TRBJ1-1; abundance: many; v_gene: TRBV10-3; CDR3aa: CAITQGQGLAEAFF; CDR3nt: TGTGCCATCACCCAGGGACAGGGTCTTGCTGAAGCTTTCTTT
d_gene: TRBD1; j_gene: TRBJ2-3; abundance: few; v_gene: TRBV28; CDR3aa: CASTTGELHTDTQYF; CDR3nt: TGTGCCAGCACAACAGGGGAACTTCACACAGATACGCAGTATTTT
d_gene: NA; j_gene: TRBJ2-1; abundance: few; v_gene: TRBV4-3; CDR3aa: CASSQSPDFTPSHNEQFF; CDR3nt: TGCGCCAGCAGCCAGTCTCCGGACTTCACACCCTCTCACAATGAGCAGTTCTTC
d_gene: TRBD1; j_gene: TRBJ2-1; abundance: many; v_gene: TRBV12-3/TRBV12-4; CDR3aa: CASSATGQGYNEQFF; CDR3nt: TGTGCCAGCAGCGCCACGGGACAGGGCTACAATGAGCAGTTCTTC